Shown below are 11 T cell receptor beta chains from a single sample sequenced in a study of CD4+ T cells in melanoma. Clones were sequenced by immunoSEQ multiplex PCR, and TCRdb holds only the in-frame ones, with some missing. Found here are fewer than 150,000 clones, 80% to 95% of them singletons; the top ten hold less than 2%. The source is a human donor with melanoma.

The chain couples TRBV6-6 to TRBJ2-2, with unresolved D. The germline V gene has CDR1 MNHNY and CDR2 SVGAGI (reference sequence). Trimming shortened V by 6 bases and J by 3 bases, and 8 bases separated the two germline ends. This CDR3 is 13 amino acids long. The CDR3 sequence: CASRFRDTGELFF. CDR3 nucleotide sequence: TGTGCCAGCAGGTTCCGGGACACCGGGGAGCTGTTTTTT.

In DNA form, the CDR3 reads TGTGCCAGCAGTTACCCGGATGGAATGAACACTGAAGCTTTCTTT. Its protein product is CASSYPDGMNTEAFF. V usage is TRBV6-5 and J usage is TRBJ1-1; no clear D. Germline CDR1 is MNHEY and CDR2 is SVGAGI. The V end lost 2 bases, the J end lost 0 bases, and 10 bases lay between the germline ends. The CDR3 is 15 residues long.

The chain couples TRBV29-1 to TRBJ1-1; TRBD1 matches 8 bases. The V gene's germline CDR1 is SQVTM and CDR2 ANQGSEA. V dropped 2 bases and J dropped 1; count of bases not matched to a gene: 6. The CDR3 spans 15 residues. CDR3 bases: TGCAGCGTTGAACGGACAGGGACTACGAACACTGAAGCTTTCTTT. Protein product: CSVERTGTTNTEAFF.

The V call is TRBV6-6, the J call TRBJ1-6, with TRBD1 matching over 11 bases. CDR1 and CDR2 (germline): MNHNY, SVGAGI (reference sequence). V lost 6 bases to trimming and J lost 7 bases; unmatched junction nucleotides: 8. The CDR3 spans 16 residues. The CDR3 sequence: CASSPGTGGGNSPLHF. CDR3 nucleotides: TGTGCCAGCAGCCCCGGGACAGGGGGGGGGAATTCACCCCTCCACTTT.

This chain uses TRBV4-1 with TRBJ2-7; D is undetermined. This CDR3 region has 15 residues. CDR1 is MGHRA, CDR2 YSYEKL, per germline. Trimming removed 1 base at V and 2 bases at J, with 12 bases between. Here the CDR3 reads CASSQADLGTYEQYF. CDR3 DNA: TGCGCCAGCAGCCAAGCGGACCTAGGTACCTACGAGCAGTACTTC.

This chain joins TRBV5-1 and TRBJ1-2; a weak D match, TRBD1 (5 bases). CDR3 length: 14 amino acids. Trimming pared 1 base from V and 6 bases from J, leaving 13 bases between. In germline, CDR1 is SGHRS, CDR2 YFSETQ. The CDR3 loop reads CASSLSRTSNGYTF. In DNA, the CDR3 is TGCGCCAGCAGCTTGTCGCGGACAAGCAATGGCTACACCTTC.

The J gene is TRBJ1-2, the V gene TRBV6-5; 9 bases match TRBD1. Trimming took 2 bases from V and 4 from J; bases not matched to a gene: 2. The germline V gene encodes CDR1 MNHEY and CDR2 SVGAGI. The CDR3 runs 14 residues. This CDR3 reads CASSYQGQGYGYTF. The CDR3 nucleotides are TGTGCCAGCAGTTACCAGGGACAGGGCTATGGCTACACCTTC.

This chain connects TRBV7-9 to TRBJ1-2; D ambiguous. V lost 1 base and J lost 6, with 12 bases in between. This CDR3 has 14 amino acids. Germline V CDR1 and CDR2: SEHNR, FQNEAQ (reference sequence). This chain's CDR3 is CASSLGEAVDGYTF. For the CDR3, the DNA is TGTGCCAGCAGCTTAGGGGAGGCAGTTGATGGCTACACCTTC. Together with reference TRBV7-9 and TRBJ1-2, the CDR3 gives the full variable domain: DTGVSQNPRHKITKRGQNVTFRCDPISEHNRLYWYRQTLGQGPEFLTYFQNEAQLEKSRLLSDRFSAERPKGSFSTLEIQRTEQGDSAMYLCASSLGEAVDGYTFGSGTRLTVV.

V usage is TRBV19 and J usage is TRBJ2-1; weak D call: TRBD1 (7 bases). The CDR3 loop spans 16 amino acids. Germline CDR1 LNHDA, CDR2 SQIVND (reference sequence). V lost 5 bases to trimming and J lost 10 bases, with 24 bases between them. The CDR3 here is CASSSYGGGRLGEQFF. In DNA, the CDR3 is TGTGCCAGTAGTTCCTATGGAGGGGGCCGACTCGGCGAGCAGTTCTTC.

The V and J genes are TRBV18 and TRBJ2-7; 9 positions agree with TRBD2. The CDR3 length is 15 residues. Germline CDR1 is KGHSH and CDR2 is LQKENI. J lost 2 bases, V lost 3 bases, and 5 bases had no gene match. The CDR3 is CASSPGPSGAYEQYF. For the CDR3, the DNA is TGTGCCAGCTCACCTGGTCCTAGCGGGGCCTACGAGCAGTACTTC.

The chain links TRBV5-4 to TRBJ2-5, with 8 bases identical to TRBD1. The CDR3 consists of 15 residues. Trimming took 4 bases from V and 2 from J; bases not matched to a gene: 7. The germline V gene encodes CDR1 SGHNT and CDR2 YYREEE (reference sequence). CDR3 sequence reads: CASSGGTGLQETQYF. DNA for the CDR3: TGTGCCAGCAGCGGCGGGACAGGTTTACAAGAGACCCAGTACTTC.